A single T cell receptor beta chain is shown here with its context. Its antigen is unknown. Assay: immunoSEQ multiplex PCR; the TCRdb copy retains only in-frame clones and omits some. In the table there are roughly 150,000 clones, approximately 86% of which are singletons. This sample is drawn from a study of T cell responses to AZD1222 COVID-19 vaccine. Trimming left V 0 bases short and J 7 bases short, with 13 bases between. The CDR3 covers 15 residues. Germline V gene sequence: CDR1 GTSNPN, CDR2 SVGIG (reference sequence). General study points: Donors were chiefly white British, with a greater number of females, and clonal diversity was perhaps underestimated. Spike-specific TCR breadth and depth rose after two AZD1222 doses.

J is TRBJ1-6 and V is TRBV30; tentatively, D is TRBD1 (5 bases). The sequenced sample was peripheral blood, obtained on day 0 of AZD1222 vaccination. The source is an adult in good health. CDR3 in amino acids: CAWSVRQGQNSPLHF. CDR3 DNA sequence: TGTGCCTGGAGTGTGAGGCAGGGCCAGAATTCACCCCTCCACTTT.